This entry concerns a single T cell receptor beta chain. CDR3 length: 16 residues. CDR1 is MNHNY, CDR2 SVGAGI, per germline (reference sequence). Trimming took off 5 bases at V and 0 bases at J, with 13 bases between the two ends. Assay used: immunoSEQ multiplex PCR; TCRdb lists only in-frame clones, some missing. The table has under 450,000 clones, 95% seen once. This specimen belongs to a study of shared T cell receptors in the human thymus. The chain couples TRBV6-6 to TRBJ2-2, with a tentative D call TRBD1 (5 bases). Source material: thymocytes. The source is a human donor. The chain's CDR3 is CASSLRTSANTGELFF. DNA of the CDR3: TGTGCCAGCAGTCTTAGGACATCCGCGAACACCGGGGAGCTGTTTTTT.